A selection of T cell receptor beta chains follows, all from one sample in a study of cytomegalovirus exposure and HLA in healthy donors. The data were produced by immunoSEQ multiplex PCR, yet TCRdb's version contains in-frame clones alone and is incomplete. In total, the table holds approximately 70,000 clones. Sequenced material: PBMCs. These receptor sequences come from a female donor in good health and CMV-seropositive. CDR3s include the opening cysteine and the closing phenylalanine or tryptophan.

j_call: TRBJ1-6
v_call: TRBV6-6
cdr3_aa: CASSGAVSSYNSPLPF

j_call: TRBJ2-6
v_call: TRBV29-1
cdr3_aa: CSVGLSSSGANVLTF

j_call: TRBJ1-5
v_call: TRBV5-1
cdr3_aa: CASSLDRGSQPQHF

j_call: TRBJ1-5
v_call: TRBV19
cdr3_aa: CASSMEGQGFQPQHF

j_call: TRBJ1-3
v_call: TRBV5-1
cdr3_aa: CASSLDGQTVGNTIYF

j_call: TRBJ2-5
v_call: TRBV10-3
cdr3_aa: CATGMSETQYF

j_call: TRBJ1-6
v_call: TRBV6-1
cdr3_aa: CASSVGTATNSPLHF

j_call: TRBJ1-1
v_call: TRBV4-1
cdr3_aa: CASSQLDRDTEAFF

j_call: TRBJ1-5
v_call: TRBV28
cdr3_aa: CASSSRTDSNQPQHF

j_call: TRBJ2-5
v_call: TRBV9
cdr3_aa: CASSPASGETQYF

j_call: TRBJ2-1
v_call: TRBV23-1
cdr3_aa: CASSEVASRNEQFF

j_call: TRBJ2-7
v_call: TRBV28
cdr3_aa: CASSESYEQYF

j_call: TRBJ2-7
v_call: TRBV6-5
cdr3_aa: CASSYSGTGLYEQYF

j_call: TRBJ2-7
v_call: TRBV7-9
cdr3_aa: CASSGTGAYEQYF

j_call: TRBJ2-5
v_call: TRBV29-1
cdr3_aa: CSVEDLDRGLQETQYF

j_call: TRBJ2-1
v_call: TRBV7-7
cdr3_aa: CASSLGAHNEQFF

j_call: TRBJ2-7
v_call: TRBV5-6
cdr3_aa: CASSLRDEQYF

j_call: TRBJ2-5
v_call: TRBV29-1
cdr3_aa: CSVRRGIQETQYF

j_call: TRBJ2-5
v_call: TRBV9
cdr3_aa: CASSVGGAETQYF

j_call: TRBJ2-5
v_call: TRBV9
cdr3_aa: CASSVGRETQYF